This T cell receptor (beta chain) was sequenced in a study of OX40 agonist ivuxolimab in advanced cancers. Germline V gene sequence: CDR1 SQVTM, CDR2 ANQGSEA. The CDR3 length is 11 residues. The V end was cut by 0 bases, the J end by 4 bases, with 4 bases between. The assay was immunoSEQ multiplex PCR, and TCRdb's table has in-frame clones only and misses some. The table has about 73,000 clones, 80% to 90% seen once. This chain joins TRBV29-1 and TRBJ2-7, with D uncertain. This TCR was recovered from an adult with an advanced solid tumor such as melanoma, head and neck, liver or kidney cancer. Sequences were derived from CD4+ or CD8+ T cells sorted from blood, sampled in a trial of the OX40 agonist ivuxolimab. CDR3 in DNA: TGCAGCGTTGAAGAGGTTTACGAGCAGTACTTC. As protein: CSVEEVYEQYF.